The 31 T cell receptor beta chains given below trace back to one sample, sequenced in a study of blood T cell repertoires in COVID-19. The method was immunoSEQ multiplex PCR; TCRdb's version includes in-frame clones alone and lacks a portion of them. The table lists 250,000 to 350,000 clones, about 81% of them singletons, with almost 1.5% in the top ten. The sample consisted of peripheral blood. These receptor sequences come from a human donor with COVID-19, enrolled during active disease. The donor label of this sample is uncertain.

The chain joins TRBV3-1 (or the pseudogene TRBV3-2) to TRBJ2-2, with D tentatively TRBD1 (6 bases). The V end was cut by 0 bases, the J end by 2 bases, with 16 bases between. This CDR3 is 18 amino acids long. Germline CDR1 and CDR2: LGHDT and YNNKEL (reference sequence). The DNA for the CDR3 is TGTGCCAGCAGCCAAGATCCTTTGGGGGCTTTAAACACCGGGGAGCTGTTTTTT. This codes for CASSQDPLGALNTGELFF.

The chain couples TRBV7-9 to TRBJ2-6, with a tentative D call TRBD1 (5 bases). The CDR3 totals 18 residues. Germline-derived CDR1 and CDR2 are SEHNR and FQNEAQ (reference sequence). V was clipped by 1 base and J by 7 bases, with 20 bases between them. The chain's CDR3 is CASSLGTGAVLGANVLTF. CDR3 DNA sequence: TGTGCCAGCAGCTTAGGAACAGGCGCAGTATTAGGTGCCAACGTCCTGACTTTC.

The chain joins TRBV6-6 to TRBJ2-1, with TRBD2 identical over 12 bases. Trimming cost V 2 bases and J 4 bases; bases outside gene matches: 3. CDR3 length: 16 residues. CDR1 and CDR2 from the germline V gene are MNHNY and SVGAGI (reference sequence). CDR3 sequence: CASSYPSGRGYNEQFF. As DNA, the CDR3 is TGTGCCAGCAGTTACCCTAGCGGGAGGGGGTACAATGAGCAGTTCTTC.

The chain joins TRBV5-1 to TRBJ1-1; D might be TRBD1 (6 bases). The length of the CDR3 is 15 residues. V lost 2 bases and J 0 bases, leaving 11 bases between the germline ends. The germline V gene has CDR1 SGHRS and CDR2 YFSETQ. The CDR3 loop is CASSFDRTLNTEAFF. As DNA, the CDR3 is TGCGCCAGCAGCTTCGACAGGACCCTGAACACTGAAGCTTTCTTT.

V is TRBV27 and J is TRBJ1-1; the D gene is possibly TRBD1 (5 bases). Trimming cost V 6 bases and J 0 bases, with 11 bases left between them. The CDR3 loop spans 14 amino acids. The germline CDR1 and CDR2 sequences are MNHEY and SMNVEV (reference sequence). As DNA, the CDR3 is TGTGCCAGCAGCTGGGGGGGGATGAACACTGAAGCTTTCTTT. Translated: CASSWGGMNTEAFF.

J is TRBJ1-1 and V is TRBV11-2; D unresolved. Between the trimmed V and J ends, which lost 1 base and 3 bases, there was a span of 6 bases. The CDR3 length is 13 residues. From germline, CDR1 is SGHAT and CDR2 FQNNGV. CDR3 coding DNA: TGTGCCAGCAGCTTAGGGAGGGACACTGAAGCTTTCTTT. Protein sequence: CASSLGRDTEAFF.

The chain carries TRBV27 and TRBJ2-7; TRBD2 agrees at 7 bases. Unmatched junction bases numbered 8, after V lost 3 bases and J lost 6 bases. In germline, CDR1 is MNHEY, CDR2 SMNVEV (reference sequence). CDR3 size: 14 residues. The CDR3 reads CASSLTSLGGEQYF. The CDR3 DNA follows: TGTGCCAGCAGTTTGACTAGCTTGGGGGGCGAGCAGTACTTC.

This rearrangement joins TRBV6-6 to TRBJ2-7; 10 nucleotides align to TRBD2. The CDR3 length is 14 residues. V dropped 8 bases and J dropped 3; count of bases not matched to a gene: 7. CDR1 is MNHNY and CDR2 is SVGAGI in the germline V gene (reference sequence). The CDR3: CASHEAGGIYEQYF. The CDR3 DNA sequence: TGTGCCAGCCATGAAGCGGGGGGGATCTACGAGCAGTACTTC.

This clone was found once. This chain uses TRBV28 with TRBJ1-5; TRBD1 aligns across 9 bases. Germline-derived CDR1 and CDR2 are MDHEN and SYDVKM. The CDR3 runs to 14 residues. V was pared by 5 bases and J by 6 bases, with 5 bases of the junction left unmatched. The CDR3 is CASSGQGSAQPQHF. As DNA, the CDR3 is TGTGCCAGCAGTGGACAGGGGTCCGCTCAGCCCCAGCATTTT.

This chain links TRBV11-2 with TRBJ2-7; 15 nucleotides line up with TRBD2. The CDR3 extends over 14 amino acids. Per the germline V gene, CDR1 is SGHAT and CDR2 is FQNNGV. The V and J ends lost 5 bases and 6 bases, in that order; junction bases with no gene match: 2. CDR3 sequence (DNA): TGTGCCAGCAGCCGGACTAGCGGGAGGGGCGAGCAGTACTTC. This codes for CASSRTSGRGEQYF.

The chain carries TRBV11-2 and TRBJ2-1, with D possibly matching TRBD2 (5 bases). V gave up 1 base and J gave up 7 bases, with 17 bases separating them. The germline V gene has CDR1 SGHAT and CDR2 FQNNGV. The CDR3 is 16 residues long. CDR3 residues: CASSLVVGAVTNEQFF. Written as DNA, the CDR3 is TGTGCCAGCAGCTTAGTGGTGGGAGCGGTTACAAATGAGCAGTTCTTC.

A few counts support this clone. The genes are TRBV5-1 and TRBJ1-2; 8 nucleotides agree with TRBD1. The CDR3 has 19 residues. The J segment lost 3 bases and the V segment lost 0 bases, leaving 16 bases of the junction unmatched. Germline V gives CDR1 SGHRS, CDR2 YFSETQ. The CDR3: CASSLDGQGIGISDYGYTF. The CDR3 DNA reads TGCGCCAGCAGCTTGGACGGACAGGGAATTGGAATTTCAGACTATGGCTACACCTTC.

This chain uses TRBV4-1 with TRBJ2-5; 7 nucleotides line up with TRBD2. The length of the CDR3 is 15 residues. Germline assignment: CDR1 MGHRA and CDR2 YSYEKL. Losses at the gene ends were 0 bases for V and 5 bases for J; bases not matched to a gene: 6. Here the CDR3 DNA reads TGCGCCAGCAGCCAAGACGAAGCGGGAATGGAGACCCAGTACTTC. Amino acids: CASSQDEAGMETQYF.

V and J are TRBV5-1 and TRBJ2-3; D is perhaps TRBD2 (5 bases). This CDR3 spans 14 amino acids. Germline CDR1 is SGHRS and CDR2 is YFSETQ. Between the trimmed V and J ends, which lost 4 bases and 0 bases, there was a span of 9 bases. The DNA for the CDR3 is TGCGCCAGCAGCCCCACGGGGAGCACAGATACGCAGTATTTT. Its protein is CASSPTGSTDTQYF. Filled out from reference TRBV5-1 and TRBJ2-3, the complete variable domain reads KAGVTQTPRYLIKTRGQQVTLSCSPISGHRSVSWYQQTPGQGLQFLFEYFSETQRNKGNFPGRFSGRQFSNSRSEMNVSTLELGDSALYLCASSPTGSTDTQYFGPGTRLTVL.

On this clone itself: Other DNA sequences from this sample encode an identical CDR3 as well. The chain is built from TRBV5-1 and TRBJ2-6; 8 nucleotides agree with TRBD1. The CDR3 totals 16 residues. The germline gives CDR1 SGHRS, CDR2 YFSETQ. After removal of 0 bases from V and 2 bases from J, the junction contained 1 base not matched to a gene. Here the CDR3 DNA reads TGCGCCAGCAGCTTGGCAGGGGGCGCTGGGGCCAACGTCCTGACTTTC. Translated, it gives CASSLAGGAGANVLTF.

This rearrangement joins TRBV20-1 to TRBJ2-5, with D possibly TRBD2 on 6 matching bases. V was cut by 3 bases and J by 5 bases, with 10 bases left in between. Germline V gene sequence: CDR1 DFQATT, CDR2 SNEGSKA (reference sequence). The CDR3 contains 12 residues. The CDR3 loop is CSASPGVETQYF. The CDR3 DNA reads TGCAGTGCTAGTCCGGGAGTGGAGACCCAGTACTTC.

The chain carries TRBV10-3 and TRBJ2-7; 10 positions match TRBD1. CDR1 ENHRY and CDR2 SYGVKD come from the germline V gene. The trim removed 4 bases at V and 3 bases at J, leaving 6 bases unmatched. The CDR3 spans 15 residues. The CDR3 loop is CAISGGQGTFYEQYF. The CDR3 DNA follows: TGTGCCATCAGTGGGGGACAGGGGACTTTCTACGAGCAGTACTTC.

The rearrangement joins TRBV3-1 (or the pseudogene TRBV3-2) to TRBJ2-2, with 10 bases lining up with TRBD2. Per the germline V gene, CDR1 is LGHDT and CDR2 is YNNKEL (reference sequence). This CDR3 is built from 18 residues. Trimming removed 1 base from V and 3 bases from J; junction bases left unmatched: 8. CDR3: CASSQGLAGVTYTGELFF. The DNA of the CDR3 is TGTGCCAGCAGCCAAGGGCTAGCGGGAGTTACATACACCGGGGAGCTGTTTTTT.

The gene calls are TRBV10-3 and TRBJ2-1; 9 bases fit TRBD2. This CDR3 is 15 amino acids long. Per germline, CDR1 ENHRY and CDR2 SYGVKD. V was pared by 6 bases and J by 9 bases, with 12 bases of the junction left unmatched. As DNA, the CDR3 is TGTGCCATCAGGCTGAATGGCGGGGGGGATGGTGAGCAGTTCTTC. Translating it yields CAIRLNGGGDGEQFF.

The chain is built from TRBV7-3 and TRBJ2-3, with TRBD2 matching over 8 bases. Germline loops: CDR1 SGHTA, CDR2 FQGTGA. V was clipped by 4 bases and J by 3 bases; unmatched bases: 0. CDR3 length equals 13 residues. CDR3 protein: CASSSSGTDTQYF. CDR3 coding DNA: TGTGCCAGCAGCTCTAGCGGGACAGATACGCAGTATTTT.

Here the CDR3 DNA reads TGTGCCAGCAGTCGACAGGGGGCTAATGAAAAACTGTTTTTT. Protein product: CASSRQGANEKLFF. The V gene is TRBV27, the J gene TRBJ1-4; TRBD1 matches 9 bases. The trim removed 5 bases at V and 3 bases at J, leaving 1 base unmatched. The CDR3 has 14 amino acids. Germline assignment: CDR1 MNHEY and CDR2 SMNVEV (reference sequence).

Here the CDR3 reads CASSLLAGAATGELFF. CDR3 DNA sequence: TGTGCCAGCAGCCTATTAGCGGGAGCGGCCACCGGGGAGCTGTTTTTT. The V and J genes are TRBV3-1 (or the pseudogene TRBV3-2) and TRBJ2-2, with 9 bases fitting TRBD2. The ends lost 4 bases at V and 4 bases at J; junction bases unmatched: 7. The CDR3 contains 16 residues. Germline V gives CDR1 LGHDT, CDR2 YNNKEL (reference sequence).

The chain carries TRBV29-1 and TRBJ2-5; 7 nucleotides line up with TRBD1. The CDR3 is 12 residues long. Per the germline V gene, CDR1 is SQVTM and CDR2 is ANQGSEA. Germline trimming cut 8 bases from V and 9 bases from J; bases unmatched to any gene: 12. As DNA, the CDR3 is TGCAGCACCCGACAGGGCGACAGGGCCCAGTACTTC. Its translation is CSTRQGDRAQYF.

The chain links TRBV3-1 (or the pseudogene TRBV3-2) to TRBJ1-4, with 8 bases that match TRBD1. The CDR3 has 14 residues. CDR1 LGHDT and CDR2 YNNKEL come from the germline V gene (reference sequence). The J segment lost 6 bases and the V segment lost 6 bases, leaving 6 bases of the junction unmatched. This CDR3 is CASRRGQGDEKLFF. The CDR3 DNA reads as TGTGCCAGCAGACGCGGACAGGGAGATGAAAAACTGTTTTTT.

The sample holds one count of this clone. The chain carries TRBV19 and TRBJ1-5; D possibly corresponds to TRBD1 (6 bases). Germline CDR1 and CDR2: LNHDA and SQIVND (reference sequence). Trimming removed 5 bases at V and 1 base at J, with 15 bases between. This CDR3 has 16 residues. In nucleotides, the CDR3 is TGTGCCAGTAGTCTACAGGACAGAGGGAGCAATCAGCCCCAGCATTTT. Amino acid sequence: CASSLQDRGSNQPQHF.

The chain recombines TRBV7-2 with TRBJ2-7; maybe TRBD1 (5 bases). The CDR3 extends over 13 amino acids. Looked up from germline, CDR1 is SGHTA and CDR2 is FQGNSA. Between the trimmed V and J ends, which lost 5 bases and 3 bases, there was a span of 11 bases. This CDR3 reads CASSPDTFYEQYF. The CDR3 nucleotides are TGTGCCAGCAGCCCGGACACCTTCTACGAGCAGTACTTC.

The chain is built from TRBV28 and TRBJ1-1; D unclear. Germline values: CDR1 MDHEN, CDR2 SYDVKM. The CDR3 is 15 amino acids. V lost 2 bases and J 5 bases, leaving 15 bases between the germline ends. CDR3 sequence reads: CASSLRAEARTEAFF. As DNA, the CDR3 is TGTGCCAGCAGTTTACGAGCCGAAGCGAGAACTGAAGCTTTCTTT.

The chain combines TRBV10-2 with TRBJ2-3; the match to TRBD2 covers 8 bases. This CDR3 has 15 residues. Germline lookup yields CDR1 WSHSY and CDR2 SAAADI. With 5 bases clipped from V and 1 base from J, the junction kept 5 bases outside the gene matches. The CDR3 here is CASSLSGGGTDTQYF. In DNA form, the CDR3 reads TGCGCCAGCAGTTTGTCCGGGGGGGGCACAGATACGCAGTATTTT.

The genes are TRBV9 and TRBJ2-5, with TRBD2 identical over 10 bases. With 3 bases clipped from V and 1 base from J, the junction kept 3 bases outside the gene matches. CDR1 is SGDLS and CDR2 is YYNGEE in the germline V gene. This CDR3 has 15 residues. The CDR3 spells CASSASGSAQETQYF. The CDR3 bases are TGTGCCAGCAGCGCTAGCGGGAGTGCCCAAGAGACCCAGTACTTC.

V gene TRBV28 combines with J gene TRBJ2-7; D gene uncertain. Looked up from germline, CDR1 is MDHEN and CDR2 is SYDVKM. V lost 2 bases and J 2 bases, leaving 7 bases between the germline ends. The CDR3 runs to 13 residues. The CDR3 DNA reads TGTGCCAGCAGTTTAGAGGTAGCCTACGAGCAGTACTTC. This translates into CASSLEVAYEQYF.

The J gene is TRBJ2-5, the V gene TRBV7-2, with D perhaps matching TRBD2 (6 bases). CDR3 length: 11 residues. Looked up from germline, CDR1 is SGHTA and CDR2 is FQGNSA. Between the trimmed V and J ends, which lost 8 bases and 8 bases, there was a span of 12 bases. CDR3 loop: CASSRGDTQYF. The CDR3 region has the DNA TGTGCCAGCTCGCGGGGAGACACCCAGTACTTC.